Sequencing of this T cell receptor beta chain was carried out in a study of cytomegalovirus exposure and HLA in healthy donors. This PCR relied on a set of 60 Vbeta primers and 13 Jbeta primers. TCRdb's table, derived via immunoSEQ multiplex PCR, lists solely in-frame clones and lacks some. The sample holds around 120,000 clones; roughly 72% are singletons and the top ten take around 2%. Overall study findings and caveats: About 90% or about 30% of the time was how often most TCR beta V segments were productive, according to an earlier analysis. The study found most TCR sequences rare, yet found some public TCRs in many donors.

This CDR3 is 17 amino acids long. Per germline, CDR1 SGHTS and CDR2 YDEGEE. Between the trimmed V and J ends, which lost 4 bases and 2 bases, there was a span of 19 bases. The donors comprised healthy bone marrow donors. At collection, donors were nominally healthy, but unrecorded immune exposures were probable. This clone was observed once. What it recognizes is unknown. Sequenced material: PBMCs. This clonotype was sampled from a woman aged 50 to 60 in good health and CMV-seronegative. This chain connects TRBV5-8 to TRBJ1-5; D perhaps matches TRBD1 (6 bases). The CDR3 region has the DNA TGTGCCAGCAGCCCACTACAGGGAGGGCTTGGCAATCAGCCCCAGCATTTT. This codes for CASSPLQGGLGNQPQHF.